This TCR beta chain was sequenced in a study of STAT5B mutations in CD4+ large granular lymphocyte leukemia (dated by TCRdb to between 2021 and 2022). A note on the overall study: Where cryopreserved patient cells were available, CD8+ cells were depleted first, followed by selection with anti-CD4 microbeads. TCRbeta repertoires of CD4+ T-cell large granular lymphocyte leukemia patients were compared with those of healthy blood donors. Flow cytometry performed on FACSCanto II or FACSVerse showed that the purified fractions had more than 95% purity among lymphocytes. Summary of the overall study and its limitations: Enrichment of TRBV06-family usage was observed among the top patient clones (8/27) relative to healthy controls (2/35). Main leukemic clonotypes were private to each patient, although less than 30% of the main leukemic clonotypes were found at low frequency in the non-leukemic repertoires of other patients. Patient cell sources varied, and just five or six CD4-sorted patient samples were included in the clonality comparison against healthy controls. Data were not HLA-matched; higher clonality in CD4+ versus CD8+ T-LGLL could reflect the relatively small sample size. Compared with healthy CD4+ repertoires, CD4-sorted patient repertoires appeared more clonal, and this difference remained even after the putative leukemic clones were removed.

This clone is considered large (0.1 to 1%). Its antigen is unknown. No base quality information exists; no much larger clone differs at one position. TCRbeta rearrangements were sequenced from genomic DNA using the immunoSEQ assay at survey resolution. The authors' analysis ran thus. Any clonotype making up more than 5% of the repertoire was considered a putative leukemic clone, which gave a few dozen such clones in over 25 patients. In the TCR sequencing data, the lowest productive clonotype frequency that could be detected was 2.59 x 10-5. Only productive TCRbeta rearrangements, meaning sequences that were complete and in-frame, were kept for the analyses. The clonality of each sample was calculated as Simpson clonality in the immunoSEQ Analyzer version 3.0. Clones were binned by frequency as very rare, small, medium, large (1-20%) or hyperexpanded (>20%). Generation probabilities were estimated with OLGA 1.2.3, V-gene circos plots were made with VDJtools, specificities were looked up in VDJdb, and CDR3 motifs were identified with GLIPH. TCRdb re-hosts the immuneACCESS table, in-frame sequences only. Its copies lack some clones; in the studies checked, an unresolved V gene accounts for under half of them, and the cause for the rest is not known. The V and J calls and clone size were taken over from that table, and D and trimming were inferred from the DNA. Present in this sample are around 5,000 clones, roughly 80% of which were seen just once. Of the sample, roughly 57% falls within the top ten clones.

CD4+ T-LGLL patients were recruited from hematology units in Padova (Italy), Helsinki (Finland) and Shinshu (Japan). Depending on what sample material was available, patient samples were either unselected PBMC or bead-purified CD4+, CD4+CD8+, CD57+ or CD56+ fractions. Deep amplicon sequencing of the same DNA produced somatic STAT5B mutation profiles, and these profiles were combined with the patient TCRbeta data. All TCR-sequenced material derived from peripheral blood: patient blood samples and healthy donor buffy coats. Ficoll-Hypaque gradient centrifugation was used to isolate peripheral blood mononuclear cells. Genomic DNA was extracted using the Gentra Puregene Cell and Tissue kit, and a Qubit 2.0 fluorometer was used to quantify it. CDR1 and CDR2 are drawn from the germline V gene: SGHTA, FQGNSA. At the junction V is shortened by 5 bases and J by 3 bases, with 11 bases in between. Taken from cysteine to phenylalanine, the CDR3 has 13 residues. The sequence is cut down to CDR3 DNA, 39 bases in frame from base 1.

The rearrangement combines TRBV7-2 with TRBJ2-7, with no confident D gene call. The sample was PBMCs. The sequence was collected from a man at least 80 years old with CD4+ T-cell large granular lymphocyte leukemia. The nucleotide sequence is given as TGTGCCAGCAGCCCCGACTCCCACTACGAGCAGTACTTC. Translation gives CASSPDSHYEQYF.